Sequencing of this TCR beta chain was carried out in a study of blood T cell repertoires in COVID-19. On the study more broadly: Both acute and convalescent COVID-19 samples were obtained from the United States, Italy and Spain. From T cells, B-cell-depleted T cells, or PBMCs came the material, which was cDNA or gDNA.

The junction had 5 bases not matched to a gene; V was cut back by 6 bases and J by 7 bases. CDR1 and CDR2 from the germline V gene are SNHLY and FYNNEI. The CDR3 has 14 amino acids. Original processing methods: Reference gene primer amplification gave nucleated cell count estimates. Measured with immunoSEQ multiplex PCR; TCRdb has only the in-frame clones, and not every one. That table furnishes V, J and clone size, whereas the DNA furnished D and trimming. This sample has about 140,000 clones, with 82% found just once. The rearrangement joins TRBV2 to TRBJ2-1; 11 nucleotides align to TRBD2. The TCR comes from a woman aged 80 or older with acute or convalescent COVID-19. Sample: peripheral blood. The CDR3 loop is CASSVTSGGNEQFF. DNA of the CDR3: TGTGCCAGCAGCGTTACTAGCGGGGGTAATGAGCAGTTCTTC.